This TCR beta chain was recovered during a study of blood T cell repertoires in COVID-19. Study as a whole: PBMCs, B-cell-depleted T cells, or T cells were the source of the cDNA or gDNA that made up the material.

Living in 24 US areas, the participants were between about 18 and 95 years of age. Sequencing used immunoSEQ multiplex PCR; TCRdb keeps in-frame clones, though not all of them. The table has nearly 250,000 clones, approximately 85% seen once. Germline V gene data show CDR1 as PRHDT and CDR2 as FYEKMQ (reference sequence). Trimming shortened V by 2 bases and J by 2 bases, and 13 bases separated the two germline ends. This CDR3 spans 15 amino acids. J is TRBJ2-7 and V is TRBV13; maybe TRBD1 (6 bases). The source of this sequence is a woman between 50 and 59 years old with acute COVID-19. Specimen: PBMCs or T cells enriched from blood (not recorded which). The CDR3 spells CASSLFQGNAYEQYF. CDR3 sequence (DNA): TGTGCCAGCAGCTTATTTCAGGGGAATGCCTACGAGCAGTACTTC.